The clone carrying this T cell receptor (beta chain) showed up just a few times. The target antigen is unknown. These data originate in a study of T cell repertoires in cytomegalovirus infection. Study background: Public TCR beta signature analysis indicated the presence of both CMV infection and matching HLA type. Study outcomes and limitations: The ex vivo response was dominated by HLA-C-restricted CMV-specific TCR beta clonotypes.

Germline V CDR1 and CDR2: LGHNA, YNFKEQ. V shed 0 bases and J shed 11 bases, with 17 bases lying between them. This CDR3 is built from 15 residues. Via MiXCR, TCRdb re-called the reads, giving one row per CDR3 protein. The sample records 350,000 to 500,000 distinct CDR3 sequences, approximately 32% being singletons. The source material was PBMCs. This receptor was taken from a human donor in good health (CMV status not recorded). Some clones in this sample may be carry-over from other donors' samples. This sequence joins TRBV4-2 and TRBJ2-4; perhaps TRBD2 as D (6 bases). CDR3 nucleotide sequence: TGTGCCAGCAGCCAAGATCTGCGGGGCGCGAGGCTTCAGTACTTC. Translated, it gives CASSQDLRGARLQYF.